Shown below are 18 T cell receptor beta chains from a single sample sequenced in a study of CD8 T cells in ankylosing spondylitis. Via MiXCR, TCRdb re-called the 5' RACE reads, giving one row per CDR3 protein. Counted here are 250,000 to 400,000 distinct CDR3 sequences, 11% occurring once; the ten biggest clones make up around 10%. The sample was blood, either unsorted or a sorted T cell fraction (not recorded which). The receptor set was obtained from a female donor with ankylosing spondylitis or in good health (not recorded which).

This clonotype was seen ten or more times. The V and J genes are TRBV6-4 and TRBJ2-3; tentatively, D is TRBD2 (6 bases). Trimming cost V 4 bases and J 5 bases, with 13 bases left between them. This CDR3 contains 14 residues. Germline CDR1 is MRHNA and CDR2 is SNTAGT. CDR3 bases: TGTGCCAGCAGTGCGCTTGGGGGGAGAGATACGCAGTATTTT. Translation: CASSALGGRDTQYF.

This clonotype was observed many times. J is TRBJ1-4 and V is TRBV7-2; TRBD1 matches at 8 bases. Germline CDR1 is SGHTA and CDR2 is FQGNSA. V was clipped by 4 bases and J by 7 bases; unmatched bases: 5. The CDR3 consists of 14 residues. This CDR3 is CASSWRQGSEKLFF. The CDR3 nucleotides are TGTGCCAGCAGCTGGCGACAGGGGAGTGAAAAACTGTTTTTT.

The V gene is TRBV19, the J gene TRBJ2-3; 13 positions match TRBD2. Germline V gene sequence: CDR1 LNHDA, CDR2 SQIVND (reference sequence). Trimming at V came to 5 bases and at J to 1 base, leaving 3 bases not matched to a gene. CDR3 size: 16 residues. CDR3 amino acids: CASSVTSGRRTDTQYF. The CDR3 nucleotides are TGTGCCAGTAGTGTGACTAGCGGGAGGCGCACAGATACGCAGTATTTT. Full variable domain (rest looked up from reference TRBV19 and TRBJ2-3): DGGITQSPKYLFRKEGQNVTLSCEQNLNHDAMYWYRQDPGQGLRLIYYSQIVNDFQKGDIAEGYSVSREKKESFPLTVTSAQKNPTAFYLCASSVTSGRRTDTQYFGPGTRLTVL.

In this sample, this clonotype turned up a few times. The CDR3 bases are TGTGCCAGCACCGACAGGGGGAACACCGGGGAGCTGTTTTTT. Translated: CASTDRGNTGELFF. The rearrangement links TRBV11-2 to TRBJ2-2; 8 bases align to TRBD1. Unmatched junction bases numbered 2, after V lost 7 bases and J lost 1 base. There are 14 residues in the CDR3. CDR1 SGHAT and CDR2 FQNNGV come from the germline V gene.

J is TRBJ2-2 and V is TRBV19; no reliable D call. CDR3 size: 13 residues. Looked up from germline, CDR1 is LNHDA and CDR2 is SQIVND (reference sequence). Trimming took 1 base from V and 4 from J, leaving 4 bases between them. The CDR3 is CASSIASTGELFF. The CDR3 DNA is TGTGCCAGTAGTATAGCCAGCACCGGGGAGCTGTTTTTT. The complete variable domain, with remaining parts taken from reference TRBV19 and TRBJ2-2, reads DGGITQSPKYLFRKEGQNVTLSCEQNLNHDAMYWYRQDPGQGLRLIYYSQIVNDFQKGDIAEGYSVSREKKESFPLTVTSAQKNPTAFYLCASSIASTGELFFGEGSRLTVL.

This clonotype appeared many times. The genes are TRBV20-1 and TRBJ2-3, with D uncertain. CDR1 and CDR2 (germline): DFQATT, SNEGSKA (reference sequence). The CDR3 loop spans 11 amino acids. Between the trimmed V and J ends, which lost 3 bases and 6 bases, there was a span of 7 bases. This chain's CDR3 is CSARETDTQYF. CDR3 coding DNA: TGCAGTGCTAGGGAGACGGATACGCAGTATTTT.

This clonotype was detected many times. The chain recombines TRBV5-1 with TRBJ2-5, with unresolved D. Germline CDR1 reads SGHRS; CDR2 reads YFSETQ. The V gene lost 4 bases and the J gene lost 3 bases, with 7 bases spanning the gap. The CDR3 loop spans 12 amino acids. The CDR3 DNA sequence: TGCGCCAGCAGCAGAACTAAAGAGACCCAGTACTTC. Translation gives CASSRTKETQYF.

The rearrangement uses TRBV7-6 and TRBJ2-1; tentative D call: TRBD1 (5 bases). Trimming pared 4 bases from V and 6 bases from J, leaving 16 bases between. CDR1 is SGHVS, CDR2 FNYEAQ, per germline. CDR3 length: 15 residues. CDR3 residues: CASSSEAYRINEQFF. CDR3 DNA: TGTGCCAGCAGCTCAGAGGCCTACAGGATCAATGAGCAGTTCTTC.

Concerning this clonotype itself: Since a much larger clone is just one base distant, this may be a read error. V and J are TRBV29-1 and TRBJ2-3; possibly TRBD1 for D (6 bases). Germline-derived CDR1 and CDR2 are SQVTM and ANQGSEA. The CDR3 is made up of 16 amino acids. Trimming pared 7 bases from V and 0 bases from J, leaving 20 bases between. The CDR3: CSADSGRGYSTDTQYF. CDR3 sequence (DNA): TGCAGCGCGGACAGTGGCAGGGGTTATAGCACAGATACGCAGTATTTT.

The table lists this clonotype with many counts. The genes are TRBV5-1 and TRBJ2-1; maybe TRBD2 (6 bases). V lost 4 bases to trimming and J lost 6 bases, with 17 bases between them. Per the germline V gene, CDR1 is SGHRS and CDR2 is YFSETQ. This CDR3 has 15 amino acids. The CDR3 loop reads CASSKTSTGTNEQFF. The CDR3, as DNA: TGCGCCAGCAGCAAAACTAGCACGGGAACCAATGAGCAGTTCTTC.

This clonotype was counted ten times or more. This chain links TRBV3-1 with TRBJ1-1; 11 nucleotides agree with TRBD1. J gave up 5 bases and V 6 bases, and 2 bases lay outside the gene matches. This CDR3 has 13 residues. CDR1 and CDR2 from the germline V gene are LGHDT and YNNKEL (reference sequence). The CDR3 coding sequence is TGTGCCAGCAGGGACAGGGGGCGGACTGAAGCTTTCTTT. Amino acids: CASRDRGRTEAFF.

Remarks on this clonotype: A much larger clone lies a single base off, so this may be a read error. The V call is TRBV10-3, the J call TRBJ2-3, with D unresolved. Trimming removed 2 bases at V and 3 bases at J, with 6 bases between. There are 13 residues in the CDR3. Germline CDR1 is ENHRY and CDR2 is SYGVKD. CDR3 nucleotides: TGTGCCATCAGTGAGCACCAAACAGATACGCAGTATTTT. Protein: CAISEHQTDTQYF.

This clonotype appeared many times. This chain joins TRBV27 and TRBJ1-4, with 8 bases lining up with TRBD1. The CDR3 is 15 residues long. The V gene end was trimmed by 4 bases and the J gene end by 4 bases; junction bases not matched to a gene: 5. Germline assignment: CDR1 MNHEY and CDR2 SMNVEV (reference sequence). The CDR3 DNA reads as TGTGCCAGCAGTTCAACGGACAGGGTTAATGAAAAACTGTTTTTT. Translated, it gives CASSSTDRVNEKLFF.

The rearrangement joins TRBV7-2 to TRBJ2-7; D may match TRBD1 or TRBD2 (5 bases each). Looked up from germline, CDR1 is SGHTA and CDR2 is FQGNSA. Trimming stripped 7 bases from V and 3 bases from J, with 13 bases between. This CDR3 is built from 13 residues. CDR3 loop: CASIGDAHYEQYF. CDR3 DNA sequence: TGTGCCAGCATCGGGGACGCCCACTACGAGCAGTACTTC.

This clonotype was picked up many times. The V call is TRBV27, the J call TRBJ2-5, with 9 bases that match TRBD2. CDR1 and CDR2 (germline): MNHEY, SMNVEV (reference sequence). The CDR3 has 14 amino acids. Trimming removed 6 bases from V and 3 bases from J; junction bases left unmatched: 5. The CDR3 DNA reads TGTGCCAGCAGCCCCGCGGGGGGGAAAGAGACCCAGTACTTC. Translated: CASSPAGGKETQYF.

This clonotype was seen only a few times. This chain links TRBV10-3 with TRBJ1-5, with 7 nucleotides matching TRBD1. Germline-derived CDR1 and CDR2 are ENHRY and SYGVKD. V gave up 3 bases and J gave up 7 bases; unmatched junction bases: 6. The CDR3 is 14 amino acids. The CDR3 bases are TGTGCCATCAGTGATCAGGGGGGAGGACAGCCCCAGCATTTT. This codes for CAISDQGGGQPQHF.

This rearrangement joins TRBV27 to TRBJ2-7, with a tentative D call TRBD2 (6 bases). Trimming shortened V by 4 bases and J by 3 bases, and 19 bases separated the two germline ends. Per the germline V gene, CDR1 is MNHEY and CDR2 is SMNVEV (reference sequence). This CDR3 has 16 residues. In DNA form, the CDR3 reads TGTGCCAGCAGTTCCCAACCCGGGGGAAGGTGCTACGAGCAGTACTTC. Translation gives CASSSQPGGRCYEQYF.

This clonotype appeared many times. The rearrangement joins TRBV15 to TRBJ1-1, with 7 bases that match TRBD1. CDR1 and CDR2 (germline): LNHNV, YYDKDF (reference sequence). V shed 3 bases and J 9 bases; nucleotides not matched to a gene: 16. This CDR3 has 16 residues. The CDR3 DNA reads as TGTGCCACCAGCAGCGGAACGGGGACAGCCTCGTCCAAAGCTTTCTTT. Amino acids: CATSSGTGTASSKAFF. Full variable domain (missing parts from reference TRBV15 and TRBJ1-1): DAMVIQNPRYQVTQFGKPVTLSCSQTLNHNVMYWYQQKSSQAPKLLFHYYDKDFNNEADTPDNFQSRRPNTSFCFLDIRSPGLGDTAMYLCATSSGTGTASSKAFFGQGTRLTVV.